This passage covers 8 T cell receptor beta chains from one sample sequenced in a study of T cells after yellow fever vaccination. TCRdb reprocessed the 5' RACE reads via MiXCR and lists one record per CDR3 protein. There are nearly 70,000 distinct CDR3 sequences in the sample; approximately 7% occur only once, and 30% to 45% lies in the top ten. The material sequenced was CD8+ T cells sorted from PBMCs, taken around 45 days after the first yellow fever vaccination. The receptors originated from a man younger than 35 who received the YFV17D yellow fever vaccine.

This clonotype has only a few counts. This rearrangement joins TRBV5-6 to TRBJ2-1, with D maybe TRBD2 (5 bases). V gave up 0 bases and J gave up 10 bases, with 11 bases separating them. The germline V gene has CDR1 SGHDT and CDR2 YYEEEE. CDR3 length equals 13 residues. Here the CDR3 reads CASSLGGLGEQFF. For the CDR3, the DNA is TGTGCCAGCAGCTTGGGAGGGCTCGGGGAGCAGTTCTTC.

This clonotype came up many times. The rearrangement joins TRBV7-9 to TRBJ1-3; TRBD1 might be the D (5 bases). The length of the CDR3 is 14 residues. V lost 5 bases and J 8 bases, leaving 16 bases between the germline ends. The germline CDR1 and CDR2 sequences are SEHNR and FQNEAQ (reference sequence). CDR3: CASSNSGTLDTIYF. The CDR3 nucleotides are TGTGCCAGCAGCAACTCCGGGACTTTGGACACCATATATTTT. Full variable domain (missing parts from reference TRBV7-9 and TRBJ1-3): DTGVSQNPRHKITKRGQNVTFRCDPISEHNRLYWYRQTLGQGPEFLTYFQNEAQLEKSRLLSDRFSAERPKGSFSTLEIQRTEQGDSAMYLCASSNSGTLDTIYFGEGSWLTVV.

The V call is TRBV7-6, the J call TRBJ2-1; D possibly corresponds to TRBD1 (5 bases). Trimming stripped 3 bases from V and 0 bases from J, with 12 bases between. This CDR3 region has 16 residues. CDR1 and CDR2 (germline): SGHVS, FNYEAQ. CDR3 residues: CASSLRGQSSYNEQFF. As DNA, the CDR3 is TGTGCCAGCAGCTTGCGAGGACAAAGCTCCTACAATGAGCAGTTCTTC.

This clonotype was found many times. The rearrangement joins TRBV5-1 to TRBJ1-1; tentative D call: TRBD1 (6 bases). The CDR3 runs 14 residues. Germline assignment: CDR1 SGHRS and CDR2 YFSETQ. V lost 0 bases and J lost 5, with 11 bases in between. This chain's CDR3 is CASSLEGGWTEAFF. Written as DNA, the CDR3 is TGCGCCAGCAGCTTGGAAGGGGGATGGACTGAAGCTTTCTTT.

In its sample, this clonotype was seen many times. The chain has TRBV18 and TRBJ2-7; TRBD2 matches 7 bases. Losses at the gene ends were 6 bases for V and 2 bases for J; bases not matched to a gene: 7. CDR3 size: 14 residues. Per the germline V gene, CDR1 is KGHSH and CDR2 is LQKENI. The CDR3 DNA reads TGTGCCAGCTCCCGGGGGGTGGGGGCCTACGAGCAGTACGTC. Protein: CASSRGVGAYEQYV.

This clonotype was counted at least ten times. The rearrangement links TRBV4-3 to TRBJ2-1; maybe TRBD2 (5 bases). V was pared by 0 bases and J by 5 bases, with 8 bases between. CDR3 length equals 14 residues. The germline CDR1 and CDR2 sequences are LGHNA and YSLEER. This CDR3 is CASSQDIGDNEQFF. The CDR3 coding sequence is TGCGCCAGCAGCCAAGATATCGGGGACAATGAGCAGTTCTTC.

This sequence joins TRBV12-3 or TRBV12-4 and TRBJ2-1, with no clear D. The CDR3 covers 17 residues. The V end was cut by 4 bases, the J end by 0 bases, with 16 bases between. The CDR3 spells CASSSPVVTFSYNEQFF. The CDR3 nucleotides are TGTGCCAGCAGTTCGCCTGTTGTGACCTTCTCCTACAATGAGCAGTTCTTC.

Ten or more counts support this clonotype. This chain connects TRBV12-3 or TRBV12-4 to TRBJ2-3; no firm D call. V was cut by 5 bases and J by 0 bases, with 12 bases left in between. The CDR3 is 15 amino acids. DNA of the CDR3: TGTGCCAGCAGTCAAGGGCTGCGTAGCACAGATACGCAGTATTTT. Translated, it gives CASSQGLRSTDTQYF.